This T cell receptor (beta chain) was documented in a study of CD8 T cells in Susac syndrome (dated by TCRdb to the late 2010s). Describing the broader study: Whether CD8+ T cell activation and differentiation in Susac syndrome was antigen driven was tested using repertoire sequencing.

General findings and caveats noted by the study authors: The study acknowledged that relatively few individuals were included in the TCR sequencing and HLA analysis.

There are 14 amino acids in the CDR3, from cysteine to phenylalanine inclusive. The DNA shown is the 42-base CDR3, in frame from base 1. A distance of 8 bases separates the germline ends of V and J, which lose 4 bases and 1 base respectively. Taken from the germline V gene, the CDR1 and CDR2 loops are SNHLY and FYNNEI. On this clonotype itself: Its antigen target is currently unknown. Base qualities are not recorded, but no much larger clone differs from it by a single base.

Peripheral blood CD8+ and CD4+ T cells from healthy donors, Susac syndrome patients and multiple sclerosis patients were profiled by high-throughput TCR beta sequencing. Treatment-naive patients with stable or active relapsing-remitting disease fulfilling revised McDonald criteria were used as multiple sclerosis controls. Bulk CD8+ and CD4+ T cells were purified magnetically by negative isolation, whereas CD8+ TEMRA cells were enriched by FACS. Blood was collected in EDTA tubes and processed within 24 hours, with PBMCs isolated through density gradient centrifugation. PBMCs intended for TCR sequencing were cryopreserved in liquid nitrogen and were subsequently thawed in a 37 degrees C water bath. Purity of sorted or isolated CD4+, CD8+ and CD8+ TEMRA cells was at least 90%. RNA was extracted using the RNeasy kit, and roughly 0.5 to 1 microgram was reverse transcribed with random hexamers. The immunoSEQ multiplex PCR assay, covering 54 Vbeta and 13 Jbeta segments, was used to amplify TCR beta CDR3 regions. PCR amplification bias was corrected by using a synthetic template baseline for primer optimization and computational correction. The study's processing was this. Only productive sequences were kept, with reads annotated to V, D and J genes according to IMGT and analyzed in immunoSEQ Analyzer. Clonality was calculated as one minus the Shannon entropy normalized by log2 of the number of productive unique sequences. For each patient and control, public and private clones were evaluated among the 100 most prevalent clones. Clones were defined as Susac-specific if absent from the healthy and MS cohorts, from 900 to 1,200 published viral clones and from other ImmuneACCESS disease sequences. Using fastp at Q25 and MiXCR, TCRdb reprocessed the public reads and kept productive beta chains. Every CDR3 protein is listed once, alongside the most common genes and DNA of its rows. These V and J calls are TCRdb output, not the study's own analysis. The sample table records 300,000 or so distinct CDR3 sequences; around 90% of these occur just once. More than 0.06% of the sample lies in the top ten.

The chain is assembled from TRBV2 and TRBJ2-1; a confident D gene designation cannot be given. Sequences were obtained from CD4+ T cells from PBMCs. This sequence was found in a human donor with multiple sclerosis. The DNA reads TGTGCCAGCAGTGTTGGTTATTCCTACAATGAGCAGTTCTTC. It specifies CASSVGYSYNEQFF.